Shown below are 6 T cell receptor beta chains from a single sample sequenced in a study of identical twins. TCRdb reprocessed the 5' RACE reads via MiXCR and lists one record per CDR3 protein. The sample carries some 900,000 distinct CDR3 sequences, over 9% recorded once. This sample was also put to use in a study of yellow fever vaccine responses in identical twins.

The sample taken for sequencing was PBMCs. The receptors come from a woman aged 18-35 years in good health.

This clonotype was detected ten times or more. The chain employs TRBV15 and TRBJ1-1, with D perhaps matching TRBD1 (5 bases). The CDR3 spans 14 residues. V lost 1 base, J lost 3 bases, and 9 bases lay in between. Germline-derived CDR1 and CDR2 are LNHNV and YYDKDF (reference sequence). The CDR3 sequence: CATSRVLGDTEAFF. DNA of the CDR3: TGTGCCACCAGCAGAGTGCTGGGGGACACTGAAGCTTTCTTT.

The V call is TRBV10-3, the J call TRBJ2-1; D is perhaps TRBD2 (6 bases). CDR3 size: 15 residues. The V gene's germline CDR1 is ENHRY and CDR2 SYGVKD. V was shortened by 0 bases and J by 8 bases, with 14 bases between the two germline ends. CDR3 DNA sequence: TGTGCCATCAGTGAGTCGATTGTGGGAGGTTATGAGCAGTTCTTC. This gives the protein CAISESIVGGYEQFF.

The chain couples TRBV5-1 to TRBJ2-5, with 8 positions matching TRBD1. V trimming: 0 bases; J trimming: 3 bases; junction bases outside the gene matches: 7. Germline V CDR1 and CDR2: SGHRS, YFSETQ. The CDR3 is 16 residues long. CDR3 in amino acids: CASSLDSGTGKETQYF. The DNA for the CDR3 is TGCGCCAGCAGCTTGGACTCCGGGACAGGAAAAGAGACCCAGTACTTC. Looking up the rest from reference TRBV5-1 and TRBJ2-5 gives the full variable domain: KAGVTQTPRYLIKTRGQQVTLSCSPISGHRSVSWYQQTPGQGLQFLFEYFSETQRNKGNFPGRFSGRQFSNSRSEMNVSTLELGDSALYLCASSLDSGTGKETQYFGPGTRLLVL.

J is TRBJ2-2 and V is TRBV19, with D possibly TRBD1 on 6 matching bases. Germline V gene lookup returns CDR1 LNHDA and CDR2 SQIVND (reference sequence). The length of the CDR3 is 14 residues. The V and J ends lost 9 bases and 2 bases respectively, with 13 bases between them. The CDR3, as DNA: TGTGCCAGCACCACGGACAGAAACACCGGGGAGCTGTTTTTT. Translating gives CASTTDRNTGELFF. Supplemented by reference TRBV19 and TRBJ2-2, the full variable domain reads DGGITQSPKYLFRKEGQNVTLSCEQNLNHDAMYWYRQDPGQGLRLIYYSQIVNDFQKGDIAEGYSVSREKKESFPLTVTSAQKNPTAFYLCASTTDRNTGELFFGEGSRLTVL.

In its sample, this clonotype was seen a few times. J is TRBJ1-2 and V is TRBV5-5; 9 positions agree with TRBD1. The CDR3 is made up of 17 amino acids. Germline V lookup: CDR1 SGHKS, CDR2 YYEKEE (reference sequence). The trim removed 0 bases at V and 1 base at J, leaving 7 bases unmatched. The CDR3 spells CASSLVPGQGDNYGYTF. The CDR3 DNA reads TGTGCCAGCAGCTTGGTTCCGGGACAGGGAGATAACTATGGCTACACCTTC.

In its sample, this clonotype was seen a few times. This chain joins TRBV6-1 and TRBJ2-3, with D possibly matching TRBD1 (5 bases). V lost 7 bases and J 3 bases, leaving 17 bases between the germline ends. The V gene's germline CDR1 is MNHNS and CDR2 SASEGT. CDR3 size: 15 residues. Written as DNA, the CDR3 is TGTGCCAGCAAAGCCAGACATTCAGGGACAGATACGCAGTATTTT. It translates to CASKARHSGTDTQYF.